This is a list of T cell receptor beta chains from one sample in a study of T cell changes during pregnancy in multiple sclerosis. Assay: immunoSEQ multiplex PCR; the TCRdb copy retains only in-frame clones and omits some. The top ten hold roughly 3.3% of the sample, which has around 66,000 clones, roughly nine tenths seen once. Sequenced material: peripheral blood, taken in the first trimester of pregnancy. The receptors stem from a female donor in good health, enrolled as a control in a pregnancy study. Each CDR3 is given with its conserved first and last residue. A D gene is named only where the DNA matches it firmly. Clone size is given for some rows only: seen once, a few or many times, or a class if the clone is expanded.

v_gene	abundance	d_gene	j_gene	CDR3aa	CDR3nt
TRBV10-3	.	TRBD2	TRBJ2-3	CATRLAGGVDTQYF	TGTGCCACTAGACTAGCGGGGGGTGTAGATACGCAGTATTTT
TRBV27	.	TRBD2	TRBJ2-3	CASSTGRLAGADTQYF	TGTGCCAGCAGTACCGGTCGACTAGCGGGAGCTGATACGCAGTATTTT
TRBV7-2	.	TRBD1	TRBJ1-3	CASSRDRAGNTIYF	TGTGCCAGCAGCCGGGACAGGGCTGGAAACACCATATATTTT
TRBV28	.	TRBD1	TRBJ1-5	CASSLLPGQYNPGSNQPQHF	TGTGCCAGCAGTTTACTCCCGGGACAGTACAATCCGGGTAGCAATCAGCCCCAGCATTTT
TRBV6-5	.	.	TRBJ1-5	CASTVSGGELHF	TGTGCCAGCACAGTATCCGGCGGAGAACTGCATTTT
TRBV5-6	.	TRBD2	TRBJ2-1	CASSLGPGLAAGEQFF	TGTGCCAGCAGCTTGGGTCCGGGACTAGCGGCAGGAGAGCAGTTCTTC
TRBV28	.	.	TRBJ1-1	CASSTSSQPGDTGPWAFF	TGTGCCAGCAGTACTTCTTCCCAACCCGGGGACACCGGCCCTTGGGCTTTCTTT
TRBV30	.	.	TRBJ1-3	CAWSSETARSGNTIYF	TGTGCCTGGAGTAGTGAGACAGCCCGCTCTGGAAACACCATATATTTT
TRBV2	.	.	TRBJ2-1	CASSESRGRFQFF	TGTGCCAGCAGTGAATCTCGGGGTAGATTTCAGTTCTTC
TRBV6-1	.	.	TRBJ2-1	CASSRETSGSNEQFF	TGTGCCAGCAGTAGGGAGACTAGTGGGAGCAATGAGCAGTTCTTC
TRBV5-1	.	.	TRBJ2-2	CASSLELNTGELFF	TGCGCCAGCAGCTTGGAACTTAACACCGGGGAGCTGTTTTTT
TRBV18	.	TRBD1	TRBJ2-7	CASSSPGTGYLEQYF	TGTGCCAGCTCAAGTCCCGGGACAGGGTATCTCGAGCAGTACTTC
TRBV29-1	.	.	TRBJ2-3	CSVVRGLSSTDTQYF	TGCAGCGTTGTGCGGGGCCTCTCTAGCACAGATACGCAGTATTTT
TRBV6-1	.	.	TRBJ2-1	CASSEFPGDYNEQFF	TGTGCCAGCAGTGAATTTCCCGGTGATTACAATGAGCAGTTCTTC
TRBV4-2	.	.	TRBJ2-1	CASSPRGLASFSYNEQFF	TGTGCCAGCAGCCCCCGAGGGCTAGCCTCTTTCTCCTACAATGAGCAGTTCTTC
TRBV28	.	.	TRBJ1-4	CASSPHPGGNEKLFF	TGTGCCAGCAGTCCGCACCCGGGGGGTAATGAAAAACTGTTTTTT
TRBV28	.	TRBD2	TRBJ2-1	CASQRDSSYNEQFF	TGTGCCAGTCAGCGGGACTCCTCCTACAATGAGCAGTTCTTC
TRBV4-1	.	.	TRBJ1-4	CASSRGRLDEKLFF	TGCGCCAGCAGCCGGGGGCGTCTAGATGAAAAACTGTTTTTT
TRBV9	.	TRBD2	TRBJ2-1	CASSAGTSGGYEQFF	TGTGCCAGCAGCGCCGGGACTAGCGGGGGGTATGAGCAGTTCTTC
TRBV12-5	.	.	TRBJ2-2	CASGLVLGLFRTGELFF	TGTGCTAGTGGTTTGGTACTAGGGCTATTCCGGACCGGGGAGCTGTTTTTT
TRBV18	once	TRBD1	TRBJ1-5	CASSPGQGGQPQHF	TGTGCCAGCTCACCGGGACAGGGGGGTCAGCCCCAGCATTTT
TRBV5-6	.	.	TRBJ2-7	CASSEVSGGYEQYF	TGTGCCAGCAGCGAAGTCTCCGGGGGCTACGAGCAGTACTTC
TRBV11-3	once	TRBD1	TRBJ2-7	CASSSPGQGGREQYF	TGTGCCAGCAGCTCGCCGGGACAGGGGGGCCGCGAGCAGTACTTC
TRBV6-4	.	TRBD1	TRBJ1-2	CASSATGVYGYTF	TGTGCCAGCAGTGCGACAGGGGTCTATGGCTACACCTTC
TRBV6-6	once	.	TRBJ1-2	CASSYVGRSDYGYTF	TGTGCCAGCAGTTACGTTGGCAGGTCAGACTATGGCTACACCTTC
TRBV4-1	.	.	TRBJ2-1	CASSRASVDNEQFF	TGCGCCAGCAGCCGGGCCTCGGTTGACAATGAGCAGTTCTTC
TRBV21-1	.	.	TRBJ2-6	CASSIKRGTPGIHSGANVLTF	TGTGCCAGCAGCATTAAGAGGGGGACGCCAGGAATCCACTCTGGGGCCAACGTCCTGACTTTC
TRBV29-1	.	TRBD2	TRBJ2-1	CSARTSGGTSSYNEQFF	TGCAGCGCCCGGACTAGCGGGGGGACGAGCTCCTACAATGAGCAGTTCTTC
TRBV6-5	.	.	TRBJ2-7	CASSSSATAYEQYF	TGTGCCAGCAGTTCCTCCGCGACAGCATACGAGCAGTACTTC
TRBV7-3	.	TRBD1	TRBJ2-7	CASSPDRDYEQYF	TGTGCCAGCAGCCCGGACAGGGACTACGAGCAGTACTTC
TRBV19	.	TRBD2	TRBJ2-2	CASRLAGNTGELFF	TGTGCCAGTAGGCTAGCGGGAAACACCGGGGAGCTGTTTTTT
TRBV10-3	once	TRBD2	TRBJ2-5	CATLAGATQETQYF	TGTGCCACCTTAGCGGGGGCTACCCAAGAGACCCAGTACTTC
TRBV27	.	TRBD1	TRBJ2-7	CASSLSTGGPSSYEQYF	TGTGCCAGCAGTTTATCGACAGGGGGTCCCAGCTCCTACGAGCAGTACTTC
TRBV6-1	.	TRBD2	TRBJ2-5	CAIRTSGIQETQYF	TGTGCCATTCGAACTAGCGGAATCCAAGAGACCCAGTACTTC
TRBV7-2	.	TRBD1	TRBJ2-7	CASSHGTGGYEQYF	TGTGCCAGCAGCCACGGGACAGGGGGCTACGAGCAGTACTTC
TRBV6-5	.	TRBD1	TRBJ1-1	CASSGWTGGYTEAFF	TGTGCCAGCAGTGGATGGACAGGGGGCTATACTGAAGCTTTCTTT
TRBV5-6	.	TRBD1	TRBJ2-5	CASSLYQGAGETQYF	TGTGCCAGCAGCTTATATCAGGGGGCCGGGGAGACCCAGTACTTC
TRBV7-3	.	.	TRBJ1-1	CASSQLTGEAFF	TGTGCCAGCAGCCAACTCACCGGTGAAGCTTTCTTT
TRBV13	.	.	TRBJ1-1	CASSVNRDLTEAFF	TGTGCCAGCAGCGTCAACAGGGATTTGACTGAAGCTTTCTTT
TRBV7-9	.	.	TRBJ1-1	CASSSRTESAEAFF	TGTGCCAGCAGCTCTCGGACAGAGTCTGCTGAAGCTTTCTTT
TRBV5-4	once	TRBD1	TRBJ1-2	CASTENRGLDGYTF	TGTGCCAGCACCGAAAACAGGGGGCTGGATGGCTACACCTTC
TRBV18	.	.	TRBJ1-2	CASSLMTNSGGYTF	TGTGCCAGCTCACTGATGACTAATTCGGGTGGCTACACCTTC
TRBV11-2	.	.	TRBJ2-1	CASSLDLMEGSSYNEQFF	TGTGCCAGCAGCTTAGATCTTATGGAAGGGAGCTCCTACAATGAGCAGTTCTTC
TRBV12-1	.	.	TRBJ1-5	CASNFSRVLTLNQPQHF	TGTGCCAGCAACTTTTCCCGGGTCCTTACCCTGAATCAGCCCCAGCATTTT
TRBV25-1	.	.	TRBJ2-1	CASSERVPHEQFF	TGTGCCAGCAGTGAACGAGTGCCCCATGAGCAGTTCTTC
TRBV27	.	TRBD1	TRBJ1-2	CATRQGDNGYTF	TGTGCCACCCGACAGGGGGATAATGGCTACACCTTC
TRBV28	.	.	TRBJ1-2	CASSPDRNYGYTF	TGTGCCAGCAGTCCTGACAGGAACTATGGCTACACCTTC
TRBV5-1	.	.	TRBJ2-7	CASSVLAGDEQYF	TGCGCCAGCAGCGTCCTTGCAGGGGACGAGCAGTACTTC
TRBV19	once	.	TRBJ2-7	CASSIEAGYEQYF	TGTGCCAGTAGTATCGAAGCGGGCTACGAGCAGTACTTC
TRBV21-1	.	.	TRBJ1-1	CASTPTVWGSGAFF	.